The rows below give T cell receptor beta chains drawn from one sample of a study of blood T cell repertoires in COVID-19. Libraries were prepared by immunoSEQ multiplex PCR; TCRdb keeps only in-frame clonotypes and omits some of them. This sample has over 25,000 clones, with around 93% found just once. The sequencing input was peripheral blood. Receptor source: a human donor with active COVID-19. The donor label of this sample is uncertain. CDR3s include the opening cysteine and the closing phenylalanine or tryptophan. The D gene is left open where the match is weak. For some rows the clone size is stated as once, few or many, or as a class when expanded; others skip it.

TRBV2,.,.,TRBJ2-1,TGTGCCCGAAGAGATCCGGGACTCTTAAGCTCCTACAATGAGCAGTTCTTC,CARRDPGLLSSYNEQFF
TRBV6-5,.,TRBD2,TRBJ2-7,TGTGCCAGCAGGGAGCGGGGGGCCATGTACGAGCAGTACTTC,CASRERGAMYEQYF
TRBV2,.,TRBD1,TRBJ1-1,TGTGCCAGCAGTCAAACAGGGGGCCTTGTGACTGAAGCTTTCTTT,CASSQTGGLVTEAFF
TRBV27,once,.,TRBJ2-5,TGTGCCAGCAGTTTAATAAGGGGTCATAACCAGCAAGAGACCCAGTACTTC,CASSLIRGHNQQETQYF
TRBV10-3,.,TRBD1,TRBJ2-5,TGTGCCATCAGTGGGACAGGTCCGGGGACCCAGTACTTC,CAISGTGPGTQYF
TRBV5-1,.,.,TRBJ2-1,TGCGCCAGCAGCTTGCGACGGCAGGGTGAGCAGTTCTTC,CASSLRRQGEQFF
TRBV5-4,few,.,TRBJ1-5,TGTGCCAGCAGCTTAGGGGGTGCCTCCAATCAGCCCCAGCATTTT,CASSLGGASNQPQHF
TRBV9,.,TRBD1,TRBJ2-5,TGTGCCAGCAGCGCGACAGGGACCCCGGGGGAGACCCAGTACTTC,CASSATGTPGETQYF
TRBV5-3,.,TRBD2,TRBJ2-1,TGTGCCAGAAGCCCGGGACTAGCGGGGGACAATGAGCAGTTCTTC,CARSPGLAGDNEQFF
TRBV10-3,.,TRBD2,TRBJ2-7,TGTGCCATCAGCCCCCCCGGGACTACCTCCTACGAGCAGTACTTC,CAISPPGTTSYEQYF
TRBV19,.,TRBD2,TRBJ2-1,TGTGCCAGTTCCAAAGCGGGGGTGTCCTACAATGAGCAGTTCTTC,CASSKAGVSYNEQFF
TRBV7-3,.,.,TRBJ1-1,TGTGCCAGCAGCCCCAGAGGGAGGAACACTGAAGCTTTCTTT,CASSPRGRNTEAFF
TRBV9,.,TRBD2,TRBJ2-3,TGTGCCAGCAGCGCGGGACTAGCGGGGGGGCCGAGGACAGATACGCAGTATTTT,CASSAGLAGGPRTDTQYF
TRBV2,few,TRBD1,TRBJ1-5,TGTGCCAGCAGGGGACAGGGAAATCAGCCCCAGCATTTT,CASRGQGNQPQHF
TRBV25-1,.,.,TRBJ2-4,TGTGCCAGCAGTCCCCTGACAGCTACCAAAAACATTCAGTACTTC,CASSPLTATKNIQYF
TRBV30,.,.,TRBJ2-1,TGTGCCTGGAGACTGGAGGGTAATGAGCAGTTCTTC,CAWRLEGNEQFF
TRBV5-3,.,.,TRBJ2-1,TGTGCCAGAAGCTTGGGGCAGGTAGGGGTAGCCGATTCCTACAATGAGCAGTTCTTC,CARSLGQVGVADSYNEQFF
TRBV29-1,.,TRBD2,TRBJ2-1,TGCAGCGTTCGAACTAGCGGAGCTTACAATGAGCAGTTCTTC,CSVRTSGAYNEQFF
TRBV4-3,.,TRBD2,TRBJ2-2,TGCGCCAGCAGCCAAGGTCCGGCGGGAGGCGGCACCGGGGAGCTGTTTTTT,CASSQGPAGGGTGELFF
TRBV19,.,.,TRBJ2-3,TGTGCCAGTAGGGTTAGCGGCACAGATACGCAGTATTTT,CASRVSGTDTQYF
TRBV7-2,.,.,TRBJ2-3,TGTGCCAGCAGACGCCTGACTAGTTCAGATACGCAGTATTTT,CASRRLTSSDTQYF
TRBV4-3,.,TRBD1,TRBJ1-4,TGCGCCAGCAGCCGAATTTGGACAGGGGGCACGACAACTAATGAAAAACTGTTTTTT,CASSRIWTGGTTTNEKLFF
TRBV5-8,.,.,TRBJ2-7,TGTGCCAGCAGCTTGCCAGGGGCCTACGAGCAGTACTTC,CASSLPGAYEQYF
TRBV7-2,once,.,TRBJ2-7,TGTGCCAGCAGCTTATCGCTAGTGAGGAGCAGTACCTACGAGCAGTACTTC,CASSLSLVRSSTYEQYF
TRBV18,.,TRBD2,TRBJ2-7,TGTGCCAGCTCATTCTACACTAGCGGTTCCTACGAGCAGTACTTC,CASSFYTSGSYEQYF
TRBV29-1,.,.,TRBJ1-1,TGCAGCGTTGACGGGGGATCCACTGAAGCTTTCTTT,CSVDGGSTEAFF
TRBV4-3,.,TRBD1,TRBJ2-2,TGCGCCAGCAGCCAAGAAGGGACAGGGGAGCTCACCGGGGAGCTGTTTTTT,CASSQEGTGELTGELFF
TRBV7-2,.,.,TRBJ1-1,TGTGCCAGCAGTTCGGTAGGGGGCACTGAAGCTTTCTTT,CASSSVGGTEAFF
TRBV19,.,.,TRBJ2-5,TGTGCCAGTAGTATCAGGGCAGGGGAAAAAAGGACCCAGTACTTC,CASSIRAGEKRTQYF